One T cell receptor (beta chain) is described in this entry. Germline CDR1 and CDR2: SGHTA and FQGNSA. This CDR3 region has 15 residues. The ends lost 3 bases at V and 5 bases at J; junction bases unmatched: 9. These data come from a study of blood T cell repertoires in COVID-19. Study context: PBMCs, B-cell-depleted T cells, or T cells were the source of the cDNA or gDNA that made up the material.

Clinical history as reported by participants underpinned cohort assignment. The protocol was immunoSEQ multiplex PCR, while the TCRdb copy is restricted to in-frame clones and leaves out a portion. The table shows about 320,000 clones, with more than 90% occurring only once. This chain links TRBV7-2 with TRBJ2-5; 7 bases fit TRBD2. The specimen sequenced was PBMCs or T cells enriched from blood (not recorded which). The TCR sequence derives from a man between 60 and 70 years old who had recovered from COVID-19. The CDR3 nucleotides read TGTGCCAGCAGCTTCCAGCGGGGTAGGTGGGAGACCCAGTACTTC. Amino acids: CASSFQRGRWETQYF. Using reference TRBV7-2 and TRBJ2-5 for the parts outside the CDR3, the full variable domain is GAGVSQSPSNKVTEKGKDVELRCDPISGHTALYWYRQSLGQGLEFLIYFQGNSAPDKSGLPSDRFSAERTGGSVSTLTIQRTQQEDSAVYLCASSFQRGRWETQYFGPGTRLLVL.